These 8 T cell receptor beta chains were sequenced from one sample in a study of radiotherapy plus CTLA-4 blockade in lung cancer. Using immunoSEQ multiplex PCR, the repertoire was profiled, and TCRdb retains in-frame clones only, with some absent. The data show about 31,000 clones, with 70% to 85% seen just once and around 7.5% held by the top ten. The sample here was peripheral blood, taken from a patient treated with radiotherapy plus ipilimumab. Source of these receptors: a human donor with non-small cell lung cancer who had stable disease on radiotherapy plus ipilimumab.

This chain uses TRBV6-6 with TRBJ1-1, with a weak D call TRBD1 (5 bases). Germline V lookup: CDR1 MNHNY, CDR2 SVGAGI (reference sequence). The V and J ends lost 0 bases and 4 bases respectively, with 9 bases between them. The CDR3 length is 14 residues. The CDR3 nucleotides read TGTGCCAGCAGTTACTCGGGGGTCACCACTGAAGCTTTCTTT. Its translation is CASSYSGVTTEAFF.

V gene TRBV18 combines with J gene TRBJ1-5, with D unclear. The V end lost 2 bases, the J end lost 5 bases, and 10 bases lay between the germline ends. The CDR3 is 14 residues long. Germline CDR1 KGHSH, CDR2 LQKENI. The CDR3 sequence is CASSPGSEDQPQHF. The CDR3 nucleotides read TGTGCCAGCTCACCAGGGTCTGAAGATCAGCCCCAGCATTTT.

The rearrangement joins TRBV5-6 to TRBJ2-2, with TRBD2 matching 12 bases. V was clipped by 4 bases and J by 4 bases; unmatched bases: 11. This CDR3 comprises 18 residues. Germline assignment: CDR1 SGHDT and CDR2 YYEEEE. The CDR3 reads CASSREVTSGGFTGELFF. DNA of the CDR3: TGTGCCAGCAGCAGGGAGGTGACTAGCGGGGGTTTCACCGGGGAGCTGTTTTTT.

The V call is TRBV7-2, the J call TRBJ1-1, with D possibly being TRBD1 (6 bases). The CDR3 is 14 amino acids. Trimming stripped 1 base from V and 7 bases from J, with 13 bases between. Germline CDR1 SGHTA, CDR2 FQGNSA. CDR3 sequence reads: CASSLVLGASEAFF. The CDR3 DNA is TGTGCCAGCAGCTTAGTGTTGGGGGCCAGTGAAGCTTTCTTT.

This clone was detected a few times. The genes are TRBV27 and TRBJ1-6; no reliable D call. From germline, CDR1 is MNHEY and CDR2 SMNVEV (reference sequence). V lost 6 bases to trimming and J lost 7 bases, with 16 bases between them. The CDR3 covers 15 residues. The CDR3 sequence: CASRSESLGNSPLHF. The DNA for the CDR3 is TGTGCCAGCAGGTCCGAGTCGCTCGGGAATTCACCCCTCCACTTT.

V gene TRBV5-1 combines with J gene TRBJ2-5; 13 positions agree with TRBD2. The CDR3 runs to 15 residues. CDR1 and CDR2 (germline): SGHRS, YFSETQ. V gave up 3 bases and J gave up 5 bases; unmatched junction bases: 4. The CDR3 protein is CASSYGLAGVETQYF. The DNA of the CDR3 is TGCGCCAGCAGCTACGGACTAGCGGGGGTTGAGACCCAGTACTTC.

In DNA, the CDR3 is TGTGCCAGCAGCTCCCACGCACGGATTGCAACTAATGAAAAACTGTTTTTT. It is translated as CASSSHARIATNEKLFF. The rearrangement links TRBV7-2 to TRBJ1-4; no clear D. Trimming stripped 4 bases from V and 0 bases from J, with 15 bases between. The CDR3 is 17 amino acids. Germline CDR1 and CDR2: SGHTA and FQGNSA.

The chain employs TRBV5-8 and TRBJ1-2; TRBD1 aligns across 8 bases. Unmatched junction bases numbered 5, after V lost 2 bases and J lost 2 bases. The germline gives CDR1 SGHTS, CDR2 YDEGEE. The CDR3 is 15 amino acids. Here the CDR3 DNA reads TGTGCCAGCAGCTTCTGGACAGGGATGAACTATGGCTACACCTTC. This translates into CASSFWTGMNYGYTF.